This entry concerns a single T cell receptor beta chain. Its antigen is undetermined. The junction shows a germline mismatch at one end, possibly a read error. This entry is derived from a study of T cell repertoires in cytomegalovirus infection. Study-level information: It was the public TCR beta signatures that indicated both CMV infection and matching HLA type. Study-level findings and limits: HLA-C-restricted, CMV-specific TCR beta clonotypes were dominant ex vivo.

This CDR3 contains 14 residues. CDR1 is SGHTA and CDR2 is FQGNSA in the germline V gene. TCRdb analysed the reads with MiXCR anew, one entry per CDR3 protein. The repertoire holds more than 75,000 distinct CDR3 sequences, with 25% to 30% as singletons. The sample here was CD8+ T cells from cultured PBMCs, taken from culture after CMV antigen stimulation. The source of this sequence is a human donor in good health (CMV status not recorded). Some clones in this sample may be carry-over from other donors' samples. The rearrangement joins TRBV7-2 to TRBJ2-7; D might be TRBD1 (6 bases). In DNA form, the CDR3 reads TGTGCCGGCAGCTTACACAGGGAATGGGATGAGCAGTACTTC. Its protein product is CAGSLHREWDEQYF.